A single sample gave rise to the 5 T cell receptor beta chains below, sequenced in a study of cytomegalovirus exposure and HLA in healthy donors. Primers included in the PCR were 60 Vbeta and 13 Jbeta primers. Some clones are missing from TCRdb's copy, which holds only in-frame ones; the method was immunoSEQ multiplex PCR. This table lists under 200,000 clones. The specimen was PBMCs. All receptors come from a man aged 30 to 45 in good health and CMV-seronegative.

CDR3 nucleotides: TGTGCCTGGACGAGGTTAAGCGGAGGCTTTTTTGGCTACACCTTC. Amino acid sequence: CAWTRLSGGFFGYTF. This chain links TRBV30 with TRBJ1-2, with unresolved D. The CDR3 is 15 amino acids. V was pared by 4 bases and J by 7 bases, with 22 bases between. CDR1 is GTSNPN, CDR2 SVGIG, per germline (reference sequence).

The rearrangement links TRBV12-5 to TRBJ1-2; tentative D call: TRBD1 (5 bases). V lost 1 base, J lost 4 bases, and 19 bases lay in between. The CDR3 runs 17 residues. Germline values: CDR1 LGHNT, CDR2 FRNRAP. The CDR3 loop reads CASGLGSGGAPFYGYTF. The CDR3 coding sequence is TGTGCTAGTGGTTTGGGAAGCGGGGGAGCACCCTTCTATGGCTACACCTTC.

The rearrangement uses TRBV7-2 and TRBJ2-4; D gene ambiguous. CDR3 length equals 14 residues. The ends were cut back, 5 bases at V and 0 bases at J, with 8 bases in the middle. Germline CDR1 is SGHTA and CDR2 is FQGNSA. CDR3 amino acids: CASSPLLAKNIQYF. The CDR3 DNA reads TGTGCCAGCAGCCCCCTATTAGCCAAAAACATTCAGTACTTC.

The chain couples TRBV11-2 to TRBJ2-3; 8 bases line up with TRBD1. Germline CDR1 reads SGHAT; CDR2 reads FQNNGV. The CDR3 spans 17 residues. After removal of 1 base from V and 0 bases from J, the junction contained 6 bases not matched to a gene. The CDR3: CASSLGSGGKSTDTQYF. CDR3 bases: TGTGCCAGCAGCTTAGGTTCAGGGGGCAAAAGCACAGATACGCAGTATTTT.

DNA of the CDR3: TGTGCCAGCAGCTTGGGTGGACTAGCGGGAGAGCAGTTCTTC. As protein: CASSLGGLAGEQFF. The chain carries TRBV7-6 and TRBJ2-1; TRBD2 matches 12 bases. The CDR3 consists of 14 residues. J gave up 10 bases and V 3 bases, and 4 bases lay outside the gene matches. Germline V gives CDR1 SGHVS, CDR2 FNYEAQ.